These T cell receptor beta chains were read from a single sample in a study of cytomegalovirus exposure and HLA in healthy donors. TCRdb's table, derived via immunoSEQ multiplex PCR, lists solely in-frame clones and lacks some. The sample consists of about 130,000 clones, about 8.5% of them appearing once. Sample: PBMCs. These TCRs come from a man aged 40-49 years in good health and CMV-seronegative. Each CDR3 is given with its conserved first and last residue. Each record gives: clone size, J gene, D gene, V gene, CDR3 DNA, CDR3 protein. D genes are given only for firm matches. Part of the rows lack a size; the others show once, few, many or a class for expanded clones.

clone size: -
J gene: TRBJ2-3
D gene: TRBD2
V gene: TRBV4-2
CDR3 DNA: TGTGCCAGCAGCCAAGATTGGCTAGCGGGGCCAGATACGCAGTATTTT
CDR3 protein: CASSQDWLAGPDTQYF

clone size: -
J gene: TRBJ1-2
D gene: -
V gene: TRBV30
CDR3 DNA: TGTGCAACGGGTGGAGTAAACTATGGCTACACCTTC
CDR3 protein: CATGGVNYGYTF

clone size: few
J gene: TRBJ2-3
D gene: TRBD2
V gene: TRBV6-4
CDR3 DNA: TGTGCCAGCAGTGACGCGGGACTATCAGATACGCAGTATTTT
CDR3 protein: CASSDAGLSDTQYF

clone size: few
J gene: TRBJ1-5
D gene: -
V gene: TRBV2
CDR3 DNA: TGTGCCAGCAGTATCGACAGGAATAGCAATCAGCCCCAGCATTTT
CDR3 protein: CASSIDRNSNQPQHF

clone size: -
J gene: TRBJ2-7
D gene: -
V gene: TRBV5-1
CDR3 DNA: TGCGCCAGCAGCTTGGAGGGGCAGGGCTACGAGCAGTACTTC
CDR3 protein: CASSLEGQGYEQYF

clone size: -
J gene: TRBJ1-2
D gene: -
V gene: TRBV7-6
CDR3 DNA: TGTGCCAGCAACTCCTCGGGTGGTCGGCTGTATGACTACACCTTC
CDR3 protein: CASNSSGGRLYDYTF

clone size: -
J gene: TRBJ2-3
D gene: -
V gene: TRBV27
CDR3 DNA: TGTGCCAGCAGTTTAGATCGTCCGAGGGGGGGAGATACGCAGTATTTT
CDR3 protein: CASSLDRPRGGDTQYF

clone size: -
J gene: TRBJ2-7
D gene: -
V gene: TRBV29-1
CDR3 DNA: TGCAGCGCACGACAGGAAGACTACGAGCAGTACTTC
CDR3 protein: CSARQEDYEQYF

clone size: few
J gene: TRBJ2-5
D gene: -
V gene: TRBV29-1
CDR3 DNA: TGCAGCGGATTCCAGGAGACCCAGTACTTC
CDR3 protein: CSGFQETQYF

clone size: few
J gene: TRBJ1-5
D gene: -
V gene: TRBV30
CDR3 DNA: TGTGCCTGGAGTAAAGGGGGGGGCAATCAGCCCCAGCATTTT
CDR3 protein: CAWSKGGGNQPQHF

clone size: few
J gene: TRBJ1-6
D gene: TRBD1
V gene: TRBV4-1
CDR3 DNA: TGCGCCAGCAGCCGGGACAGGGATTCACCCCTCCACTTT
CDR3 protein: CASSRDRDSPLHF

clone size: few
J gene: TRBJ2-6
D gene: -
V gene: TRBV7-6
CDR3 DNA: TGTGCCAGCAGCTTCCCATCGGGGGGCGCTGGGGCCAACGTCCTGACTTTC
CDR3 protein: CASSFPSGGAGANVLTF

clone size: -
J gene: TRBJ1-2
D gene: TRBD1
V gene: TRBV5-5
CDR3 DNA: TGTGCCAGCAGCCTACAGGGGGAGAACTATGGCTACACCTTC
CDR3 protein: CASSLQGENYGYTF

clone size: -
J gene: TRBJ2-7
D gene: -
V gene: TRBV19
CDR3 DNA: TGTGCCAGTAGCCCCCTCAGCTCCTACGAGCAGTACTTC
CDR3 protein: CASSPLSSYEQYF

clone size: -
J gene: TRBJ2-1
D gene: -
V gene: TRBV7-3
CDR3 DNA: TGTGCCAGCAGCTTAATGGGCGGGGCCTCCTACAATGAGCAGTTCTTC
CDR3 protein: CASSLMGGASYNEQFF

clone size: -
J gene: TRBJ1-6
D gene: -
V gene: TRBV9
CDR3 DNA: TGTGCCAGCAGCTCAGACCGGGGATCACCCCTCCACTTT
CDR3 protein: CASSSDRGSPLHF

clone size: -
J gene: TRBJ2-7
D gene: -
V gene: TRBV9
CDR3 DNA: TGTGCCAGCAGCCCGCATGAGGACTACGAGCAGTACTTC
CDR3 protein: CASSPHEDYEQYF

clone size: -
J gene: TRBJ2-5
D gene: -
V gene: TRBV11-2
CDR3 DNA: TGTGCCAGCAGCTTAGATAGCCTCCAAGAGACCCAGTACTTC
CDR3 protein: CASSLDSLQETQYF

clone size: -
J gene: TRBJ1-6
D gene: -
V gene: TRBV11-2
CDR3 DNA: TGTGCCAGCAGCCCGAGGCCCGGAGAATATAATTCACCCCTCCACTTT
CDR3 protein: CASSPRPGEYNSPLHF

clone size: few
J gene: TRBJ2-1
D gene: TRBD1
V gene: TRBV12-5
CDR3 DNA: TGTGCTAGTGGTTTGGTCACCGGACAGGGGACACACAATGAGCAGTTCTTC
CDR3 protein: CASGLVTGQGTHNEQFF

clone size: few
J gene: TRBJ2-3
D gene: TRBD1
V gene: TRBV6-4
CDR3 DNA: TGTGCCAGCAGTGCCGGACAGGGACCAGATACGCAGTATTTT
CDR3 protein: CASSAGQGPDTQYF

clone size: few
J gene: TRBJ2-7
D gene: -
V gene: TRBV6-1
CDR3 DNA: TGTGCCAGCAGTGACCACGCTTTTGGGGGGATGTCCGACGAGCAGTACTTC
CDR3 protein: CASSDHAFGGMSDEQYF

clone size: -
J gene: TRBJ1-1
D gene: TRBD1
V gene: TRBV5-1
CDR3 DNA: TGCGCCAGCAGCCAGCCTACAGGGGGCGGGAGCACTGAAGCTTTCTTT
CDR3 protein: CASSQPTGGGSTEAFF

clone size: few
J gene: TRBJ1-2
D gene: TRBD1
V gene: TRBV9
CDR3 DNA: TGTGCCAGCAGTCACACAGCGGGGACAGGGAAAGGCTACACCTTC
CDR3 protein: CASSHTAGTGKGYTF